This T cell receptor beta chain is drawn from a study of cytomegalovirus exposure and HLA in healthy donors. Overall study findings and caveats: In a later analysis, the majority of CMV-associated beta chains seemingly showed HLA restriction. Sequencing likely generated an artifact that appeared as a cluster of highly shared sequence variants.

PCR employed 60 Vbeta and 13 Jbeta primers. The table came from immunoSEQ multiplex PCR; TCRdb's copy has only in-frame clones and leaves some out. The data show about 130,000 clones, with 70% to 80% seen just once and 2.1% held by the top ten. With V trimmed by 4 bases and J by 0 bases, 5 bases remained unmatched. The V gene's germline CDR1 is SGDLS and CDR2 YYNGEE. CDR3 length: 15 residues. Turning to this clone: Its antigen is currently unknown.

V and J are TRBV9 and TRBJ2-7, with 9 bases that match TRBD1. This TCR derives from a woman aged 55-69 years in good health and CMV-seropositive. The sample comprised PBMCs. The CDR3 spells CASSPGTGISYEQYF. The CDR3 nucleotides read TGTGCCAGCAGCCCCGGGACAGGGATCTCCTACGAGCAGTACTTC.